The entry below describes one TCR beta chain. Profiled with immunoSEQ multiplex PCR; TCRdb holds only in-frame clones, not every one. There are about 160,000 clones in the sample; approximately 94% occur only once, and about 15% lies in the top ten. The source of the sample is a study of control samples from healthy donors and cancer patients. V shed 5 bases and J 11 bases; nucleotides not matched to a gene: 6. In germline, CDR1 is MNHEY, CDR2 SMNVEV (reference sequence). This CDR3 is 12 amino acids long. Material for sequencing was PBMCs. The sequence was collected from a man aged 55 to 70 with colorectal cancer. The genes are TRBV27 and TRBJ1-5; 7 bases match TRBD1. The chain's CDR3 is CASSPGGLAQHF. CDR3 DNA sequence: TGTGCCAGCAGTCCAGGGGGTCTAGCCCAGCATTTT.